This T cell receptor beta chain was obtained from a study of neurological immune-mediated disorders. Notes on this clonotype: Its antigen is undetermined.

General study results and limits: HTLV-1-associated myelopathy showed the most TCR clonal expansion; multiple sclerosis the least, below healthy controls. None of the CDR3 amino acid sequences found in expanded clones was shared across subjects. This suggests that the TCR-beta repertoires were private in all groups.

Unsorted libraries were generated from 2 million PBMCs held at -80 degrees C. 5'RACE with 10-nucleotide random UMIs produced the cDNA. In TCRdb, the 5' RACE reads were re-called with MiXCR into one record per CDR3 protein. This sample has just over 95,000 distinct CDR3 sequences; roughly 4% occur once, and the top ten carry 6%. Material: PBMCs. The origin of this receptor is a woman between 18 and 30 years old with multiple sclerosis.

The CDR3, as DNA: TGCGCCAGCAGCTTGGATCTTAGCGGGGCCCCTGGGCAGTTCTTC. It translates to CASSLDLSGAPGQFF. The chain combines TRBV5-1 with TRBJ2-1, with 8 bases lining up with TRBD2. CDR1 is SGHRS and CDR2 is YFSETQ in the germline V gene. J gave up 12 bases and V 0 bases, and 11 bases lay outside the gene matches. This CDR3 is built from 15 residues. The full variable domain, completed using reference TRBV5-1 and TRBJ2-1, is KAGVTQTPRYLIKTRGQQVTLSCSPISGHRSVSWYQQTPGQGLQFLFEYFSETQRNKGNFPGRFSGRQFSNSRSEMNVSTLELGDSALYLCASSLDLSGAPGQFFGPGTRLTVL.